This T cell receptor beta chain appears in the sequencing data of a study of identical twins. General study points: The study based its conclusions on cross-sectional statistical analysis and did not follow the same donors.

One entry per CDR3 protein results from TCRdb running MiXCR on the 5' RACE reads. This table has approximately 210,000 distinct CDR3 sequences, roughly 7.1% appearing once. This clonotype was picked up many times. Antigen unknown. Germline V CDR1 and CDR2: SGHRS, YFSETQ. Trimming left V 0 bases short and J 0 bases short, with 3 bases between. This CDR3 is 14 amino acids long. The data also belong to a second study, concerning T cells expressing NK-cell markers. That report notes: The study drew TCR beta repertoires from sorted CD3+CD56+NKG2C+, CD3+CD56+NKG2C- and CD3+CD56-NKG2C+ T cells. With respect to HCMV, most of the eight sequenced donors were seropositive, and one was seronegative. The share of CD8+ T cells held by dominant NKG2C+ clonotypes was about 1.0-7.5% in roughly 6 donors.

The source material was CD8+ T cells sorted from blood. V is TRBV5-1 and J is TRBJ1-4, with unresolved D. The receptor was derived from a woman under 30 in good health. The CDR3 DNA follows: TGCGCCAGCAGCTTGGTCGCAACTAATGAAAAACTGTTTTTT. This gives the protein CASSLVATNEKLFF.